These 28 T cell receptor beta chains were sequenced from one sample in a study of T cell changes during pregnancy in multiple sclerosis (dated by TCRdb to the late 2010s). The protocol used for the library was the immunoSEQ multiplex PCR assay. This is the immuneACCESS table as TCRdb keeps it, with only in-frame sequences that have V and J called. A part of the clones is gone; compared with another copy, unresolved V genes explain less than half, and the rest is unexplained. Recorded for this sample are 15,000 to 20,000 clones; roughly 90% of them occurred a single time. 5.5% to 7.5% of the sample is held by the ten biggest clonotypes. The sample here was CD8+ T cells from peripheral blood mononuclear cells, taken in the third trimester of pregnancy. The receptors come from a female donor in good health, enrolled as a control in a pregnancy study.

CDR3 protein: CASSVGGRQETQYF. The CDR3 nucleotides read TGTGCCAGCAGCGTGGGGGGACGCCAAGAGACCCAGTACTTC. The J gene is TRBJ2-5, the V gene TRBV9, with a tentative D call TRBD2 (6 bases). Germline V CDR1 and CDR2: SGDLS, YYNGEE. This CDR3 region has 14 residues. The V end was cut by 2 bases, the J end by 1 base, with 9 bases between. The whole variable domain, filled in from reference TRBV9 and TRBJ2-5, reads DSGVTQTPKHLITATGQRVTLRCSPRSGDLSVYWYQQSLDQGLQFLIQYYNGEERAKGNILERFSAQQFPDLHSELNLSSLELGDSALYFCASSVGGRQETQYFGPGTRLLVL.

This rearrangement joins TRBV4-3 to TRBJ2-2; D is unresolved. This CDR3 region has 15 residues. Trimming removed 1 base from V and 4 bases from J, with 10 bases in between. In germline, CDR1 is LGHNA, CDR2 YSLEER. The CDR3 DNA is TGCGCCAGCAGCCAAGGGTCCGCCGGCACCGGGGAGCTGTTTTTT. Encoded protein: CASSQGSAGTGELFF.

CDR3 sequence: CASSRGDYGYTF. In DNA form, the CDR3 reads TGTGCCAGCAGCAGGGGGGACTATGGCTACACCTTC. The V call is TRBV27, the J call TRBJ1-2; 7 bases map to TRBD1. Trimming took 6 bases from V and 3 from J; bases not matched to a gene: 1. The CDR3 consists of 12 residues. Germline values: CDR1 MNHEY, CDR2 SMNVEV (reference sequence).

The chain has TRBV6-4 and TRBJ2-3, with D perhaps TRBD1 (7 bases). The ends were cut back, 6 bases at V and 0 bases at J, with 13 bases in the middle. Germline-derived CDR1 and CDR2 are MRHNA and SNTAGT. The CDR3 is 15 residues long. The CDR3 region is CASSPGGMSTDTQYF. In DNA, the CDR3 is TGTGCCAGCAGCCCAGGGGGGATGAGCACAGATACGCAGTATTTT.

The J gene is TRBJ2-1, the V gene TRBV7-2; TRBD2 aligns across 13 bases. CDR3 length equals 19 residues. The J segment lost 5 bases and the V segment lost 5 bases, leaving 15 bases of the junction unmatched. Germline V lookup: CDR1 SGHTA, CDR2 FQGNSA. The CDR3 DNA reads as TGTGCCAGCAGCGCCTTCCCCGAACTAGCGGGGGGGCGGAACAATGAGCAGTTCTTC. This encodes CASSAFPELAGGRNNEQFF.

This clone turned up a few times. V and J are TRBV5-1 and TRBJ2-2; 8 bases agree with TRBD1. CDR3 length: 14 residues. CDR1 is SGHRS, CDR2 YFSETQ, per germline. V was pared by 6 bases and J by 7 bases, with 8 bases of the junction left unmatched. For the CDR3, the DNA is TGCGCCAGCAATGCAGGGGGCCAGGGCGGGGAGCTGTTTTTT. Translation gives CASNAGGQGGELFF. The whole variable domain, remainder taken from reference TRBV5-1 and TRBJ2-2, is KAGVTQTPRYLIKTRGQQVTLSCSPISGHRSVSWYQQTPGQGLQFLFEYFSETQRNKGNFPGRFSGRQFSNSRSEMNVSTLELGDSALYLCASNAGGQGGELFFGEGSRLTVL.

The V gene is TRBV6-1, the J gene TRBJ2-1; perhaps TRBD2 as D (7 bases). The germline CDR1 and CDR2 sequences are MNHNS and SASEGT. The CDR3 has 14 residues. Trimming pared 11 bases from V and 9 bases from J, leaving 23 bases between. CDR3 bases: TGTGCCGCGAGCGGGACATCCGAAGGTAGTGAGCAGTTCTTC. It translates to CAASGTSEGSEQFF.

The V and J genes are TRBV5-4 and TRBJ1-1; 7 bases match TRBD1. After removal of 4 bases from V and 2 bases from J, the junction contained 5 bases not matched to a gene. Germline assignment: CDR1 SGHNT and CDR2 YYREEE (reference sequence). There are 14 residues in the CDR3. Here the CDR3 DNA reads TGTGCCAGCAGCCAGGGGGTAGGAAACACTGAAGCTTTCTTT. It encodes CASSQGVGNTEAFF. Using reference TRBV5-4 and TRBJ1-1 for the parts outside the CDR3, the full variable domain is ETGVTQSPTHLIKTRGQQVTLRCSSQSGHNTVSWYQQALGQGPQFIFQYYREEENGRGNFPPRFSGLQFPNYSSELNVNALELDDSALYLCASSQGVGNTEAFFGQGTRLTVV.

This chain joins TRBV28 and TRBJ2-2; TRBD1 matches at 9 bases. The V segment lost 4 bases and the J segment 6 bases; nucleotides outside the gene matches: 3. Germline CDR1 is MDHEN and CDR2 is SYDVKM. This CDR3 region has 14 residues. The CDR3 nucleotides are TGTGCCAGCAGTTCCTGGACAGGGGCCGGGGAGCTGTTTTTT. This sequence encodes CASSSWTGAGELFF.

Remarks on this clone: Sequence at one end of the junction differs from germline and may be a read error. V and J are TRBV27 and TRBJ1-2, with D possibly TRBD1 on 5 matching bases. The germline gives CDR1 MNHEY, CDR2 SMNVEV (reference sequence). The CDR3 consists of 13 residues. The CDR3 loop is CATSEGDYYGYTF. The CDR3 nucleotides are TGTGCCACCAGTGAAGGGGACTACTATGGCTACACCTTC.

By sample fraction, this clone is medium-sized. Other nucleotide sequences in the sample specify the same CDR3. V is TRBV5-6 and J is TRBJ2-7; 7 positions match TRBD1. The CDR3 sequence is 14 residues long. CDR1 is SGHDT, CDR2 YYEEEE, per germline. J gave up 3 bases and V 1 base, and 4 bases lay outside the gene matches. The CDR3 sequence is CASSLYGTDYEQYF. The CDR3 DNA reads as TGTGCCAGCAGCTTGTATGGGACAGACTACGAGCAGTACTTC.

J is TRBJ2-7 and V is TRBV2; D perhaps matches TRBD2 (5 bases). The CDR3 sequence is 13 residues long. Germline V gene data show CDR1 as SNHLY and CDR2 as FYNNEI. V lost 3 bases to trimming and J lost 0 bases, with 6 bases between them. CDR3 region: CASSERDSYEQYF. CDR3 bases: TGTGCCAGCAGTGAGAGGGACTCCTACGAGCAGTACTTC. Based on the CDR3 plus reference TRBV2 and TRBJ2-7, the full variable domain is EPEVTQTPSHQVTQMGQEVILRCVPISNHLYFYWYRQILGQKVEFLVSFYNNEISEKSEIFDDQFSVERPDGSNFTLKIRSTKLEDSAMYFCASSERDSYEQYFGPGTRLTVT.

CDR3 region: CASSLSAGGPFYDYGYTF. In DNA form, the CDR3 reads TGTGCCAGCAGTTTATCGGCGGGGGGTCCCTTCTACGACTATGGCTACACCTTC. The chain has TRBV27 and TRBJ1-2; TRBD1 might be the D (5 bases). V was clipped by 0 bases and J by 3 bases, with 20 bases between them. CDR3 length: 18 amino acids. Looked up from germline, CDR1 is MNHEY and CDR2 is SMNVEV (reference sequence).

The chain combines TRBV20-1 with TRBJ1-6; no clear D. V was trimmed by 6 bases and J by 8 bases, leaving 5 bases between them. The length of the CDR3 is 10 residues. Germline V gene data show CDR1 as DFQATT and CDR2 as SNEGSKA (reference sequence). The CDR3 loop is CSAIDSPLHF. The CDR3 DNA follows: TGCAGTGCAATAGATTCACCCCTCCACTTT.

This clone was found once. This chain joins TRBV6-5 and TRBJ2-5; D may be TRBD2 (5 bases). Trimming shortened V by 4 bases and J by 5 bases, and 14 bases separated the two germline ends. The CDR3 extends over 14 amino acids. CDR1 and CDR2 from the germline V gene are MNHEY and SVGAGI. This CDR3 reads CASSLGLNLETQYF. DNA of the CDR3: TGTGCCAGCAGTTTAGGACTCAACCTGGAGACCCAGTACTTC.

This chain links TRBV2 with TRBJ1-5, with 7 bases lining up with TRBD1. In germline, CDR1 is SNHLY, CDR2 FYNNEI. This CDR3 has 13 residues. The V and J ends lost 3 bases and 4 bases, in that order; junction bases with no gene match: 0. CDR3 bases: TGTGCCAGCAGTGAGACAGGGAATCAGCCCCAGCATTTT. Amino acid sequence: CASSETGNQPQHF.

The V and J genes are TRBV4-3 and TRBJ1-1; possibly TRBD1 for D (6 bases). V was trimmed by 2 bases and J by 1 base, leaving 11 bases between them. There are 15 residues in the CDR3. Per germline, CDR1 LGHNA and CDR2 YSLEER. As DNA, the CDR3 is TGCGCCAGCAGCCAAATTAGGACAGAGAACACTGAAGCTTTCTTT. Residues: CASSQIRTENTEAFF.

V usage is TRBV13 and J usage is TRBJ2-7; D may be TRBD1 (6 bases). In germline, CDR1 is PRHDT, CDR2 FYEKMQ (reference sequence). Deletions cut 0 bases from V and 4 bases from J, with 13 bases between. This CDR3 is 15 amino acids long. The CDR3: CASSLGDSPGYEQYF. The CDR3 DNA reads TGTGCCAGCAGCTTAGGGGACAGTCCGGGGTACGAGCAGTACTTC. The complete variable domain, with remaining parts taken from reference TRBV13 and TRBJ2-7, reads AAGVIQSPRHLIKEKRETATLKCYPIPRHDTVYWYQQGPGQDPQFLISFYEKMQSDKGSIPDRFSAQQFSDYHSELNMSSLELGDSALYFCASSLGDSPGYEQYFGPGTRLTVT.

V and J are TRBV11-1 and TRBJ2-7, with a possible D match to TRBD1 (6 bases). There are 14 residues in the CDR3. Per germline, CDR1 SGHAT and CDR2 FQDESV (reference sequence). V lost 5 bases, J lost 1 base, and 12 bases lay in between. CDR3: CASSNRDTSYEQYF. CDR3 coding DNA: TGTGCCAGCAGCAACCGGGACACTTCCTACGAGCAGTACTTC.

This chain connects TRBV19 to TRBJ1-1; no definite D call. Germline assignment: CDR1 LNHDA and CDR2 SQIVND (reference sequence). This CDR3 has 13 amino acids. Deletions cut 6 bases from V and 0 bases from J, with 8 bases between. CDR3 protein: CASSGVVNTEAFF. Written as DNA, the CDR3 is TGTGCCAGTAGCGGGGTGGTGAACACTGAAGCTTTCTTT.

V is TRBV13 and J is TRBJ2-5, with 8 bases that match TRBD2. The germline V gene has CDR1 PRHDT and CDR2 FYEKMQ (reference sequence). This CDR3 region has 13 residues. V trimming: 4 bases; J trimming: 7 bases; junction bases outside the gene matches: 5. CDR3 protein: CASSSGTSGTQYF. The CDR3 bases are TGTGCCAGCAGCTCCGGGACTAGTGGGACCCAGTACTTC.

The chain is built from TRBV19 and TRBJ2-2; D uncertain. The CDR3 runs 15 residues. Germline CDR1 LNHDA, CDR2 SQIVND (reference sequence). With 6 bases removed from V and 0 bases from J, the gap between germline ends came to 11 bases. DNA for the CDR3: TGTGCCAGTAGCCTCATAGAAACGAACACCGGGGAGCTGTTTTTT. Amino acid sequence: CASSLIETNTGELFF.

This chain connects TRBV28 to TRBJ1-1, with D possibly TRBD1 on 5 matching bases. The CDR3 is 12 amino acids. Trimming shortened V by 8 bases and J by 7 bases, and 14 bases separated the two germline ends. Germline CDR1 reads MDHEN; CDR2 reads SYDVKM. The CDR3: CASRDWGFEAFF. CDR3 DNA: TGTGCCAGCCGGGACTGGGGGTTTGAAGCTTTCTTT.

The rearrangement joins TRBV28 to TRBJ2-7; no firm D call. This CDR3 spans 13 amino acids. Germline lookup yields CDR1 MDHEN and CDR2 SYDVKM. The ends were cut back, 3 bases at V and 0 bases at J, with 6 bases in the middle. CDR3 sequence (DNA): TGTGCCAGCAGTTTTGGGCGCTCCTACGAGCAGTACTTC. Its protein product is CASSFGRSYEQYF.

J is TRBJ2-5 and V is TRBV28, with 8 bases that match TRBD1. The V gene's germline CDR1 is MDHEN and CDR2 SYDVKM. This CDR3 is built from 14 residues. Germline trimming cut 8 bases from V and 3 bases from J; bases unmatched to any gene: 8. The CDR3 DNA reads as TGTGCCAGCTGGCCCAGGGGGCGCGAAGAGACCCAGTACTTC. Translating gives CASWPRGREETQYF.

The V and J genes are TRBV7-3 and TRBJ2-1, with 13 positions matching TRBD2. CDR1 is SGHTA and CDR2 is FQGTGA in the germline V gene. The CDR3 spans 17 residues. The junction had 7 bases not matched to a gene; V was cut back by 2 bases and J by 6 bases. The CDR3 DNA reads as TGTGCCAGCAGCTTAGGGTATACTAGCGGGGGGGCCAATGAGCAGTTCTTC. This codes for CASSLGYTSGGANEQFF. Combining the CDR3 with reference TRBV7-3 and TRBJ2-1 gives the whole variable domain GAGVSQTPSNKVTEKGKYVELRCDPISGHTALYWYRQSLGQGPEFLIYFQGTGAADDSGLPNDRFFAVRPEGSVSTLKIQRTERGDSAVYLCASSLGYTSGGANEQFFGPGTRLTVL.

This clone was counted a single time. This rearrangement joins TRBV27 to TRBJ1-1, with 10 bases that match TRBD1. From germline, CDR1 is MNHEY and CDR2 SMNVEV (reference sequence). The CDR3 has 15 residues. V dropped 5 bases and J dropped 0; count of bases not matched to a gene: 3. The chain's CDR3 is CASSRDRGLNTEAFF. Written as DNA, the CDR3 is TGTGCCAGCAGTCGGGACAGGGGCCTGAACACTGAAGCTTTCTTT.

The V call is TRBV19, the J call TRBJ1-2; D may be TRBD1 (5 bases). The CDR3 runs 15 residues. The V end was cut by 3 bases, the J end by 4 bases, with 15 bases between. Looked up from germline, CDR1 is LNHDA and CDR2 is SQIVND (reference sequence). CDR3 bases: TGTGCCAGTAGTATGCCCCAGGGAATTGGCTATGGCTACACCTTC. This sequence encodes CASSMPQGIGYGYTF.